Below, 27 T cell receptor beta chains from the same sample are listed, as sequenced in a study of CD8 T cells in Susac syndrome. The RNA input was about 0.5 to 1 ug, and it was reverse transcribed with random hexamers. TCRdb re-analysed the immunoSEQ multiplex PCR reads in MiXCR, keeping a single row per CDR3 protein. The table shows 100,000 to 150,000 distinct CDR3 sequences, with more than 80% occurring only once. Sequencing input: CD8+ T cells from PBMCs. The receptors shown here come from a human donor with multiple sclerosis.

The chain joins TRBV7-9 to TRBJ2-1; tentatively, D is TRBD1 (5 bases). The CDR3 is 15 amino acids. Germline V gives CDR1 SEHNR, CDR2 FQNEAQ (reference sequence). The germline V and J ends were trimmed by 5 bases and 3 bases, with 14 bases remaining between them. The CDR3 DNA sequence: TGTGCCAGCAGCCCAAGAGCTACAGGCTACAATGAGCAGTTCTTC. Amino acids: CASSPRATGYNEQFF.

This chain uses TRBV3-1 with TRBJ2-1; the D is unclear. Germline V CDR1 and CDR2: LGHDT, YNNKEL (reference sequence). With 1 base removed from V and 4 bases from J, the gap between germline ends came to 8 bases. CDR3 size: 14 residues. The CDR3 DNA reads TGTGCCAGCAGCCAAGTTGGGAATTACAATGAGCAGTTCTTC. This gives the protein CASSQVGNYNEQFF.

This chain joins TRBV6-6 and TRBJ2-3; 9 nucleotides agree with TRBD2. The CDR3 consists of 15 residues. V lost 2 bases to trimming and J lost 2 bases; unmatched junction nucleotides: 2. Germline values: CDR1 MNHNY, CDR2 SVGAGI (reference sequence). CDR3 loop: CASSYGGRATDTQYF. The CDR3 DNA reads TGTGCCAGCAGTTACGGCGGGAGGGCCACAGATACGCAGTATTTT.

The chain's CDR3 is CSARDLVSSYNEQFF. CDR3 DNA: TGCAGTGCTAGAGATTTAGTGAGCTCCTACAATGAGCAGTTCTTC. The chain uses TRBV20-1 and TRBJ2-1; D uncertain. Germline V CDR1 and CDR2: DFQATT, SNEGSKA (reference sequence). CDR3 length equals 15 residues. The V end lost 0 bases, the J end lost 0 bases, and 9 bases lay between the germline ends.

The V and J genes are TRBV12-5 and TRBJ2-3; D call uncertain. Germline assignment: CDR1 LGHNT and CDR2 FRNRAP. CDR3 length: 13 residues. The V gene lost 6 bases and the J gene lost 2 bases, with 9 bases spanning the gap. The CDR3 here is CASGRPYTDTQYF. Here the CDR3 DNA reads TGTGCTAGTGGCCGCCCGTACACAGATACGCAGTATTTT.

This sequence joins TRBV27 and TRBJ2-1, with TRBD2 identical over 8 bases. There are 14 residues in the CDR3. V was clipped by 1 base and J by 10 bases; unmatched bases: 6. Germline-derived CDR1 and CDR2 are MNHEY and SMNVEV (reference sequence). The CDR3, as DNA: TGTGCCAGCAGTTTATGGGTCGGGAGGGCGGAGCAGTTCTTC. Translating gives CASSLWVGRAEQFF.

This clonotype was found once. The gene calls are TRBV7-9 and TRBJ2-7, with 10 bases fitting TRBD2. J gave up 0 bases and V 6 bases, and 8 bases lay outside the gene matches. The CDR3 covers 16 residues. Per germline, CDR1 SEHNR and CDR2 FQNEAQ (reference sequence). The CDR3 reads CASSLLSGGFSYEQYF. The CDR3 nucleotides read TGTGCCAGCAGTTTACTTAGCGGGGGGTTCTCCTACGAGCAGTACTTC.

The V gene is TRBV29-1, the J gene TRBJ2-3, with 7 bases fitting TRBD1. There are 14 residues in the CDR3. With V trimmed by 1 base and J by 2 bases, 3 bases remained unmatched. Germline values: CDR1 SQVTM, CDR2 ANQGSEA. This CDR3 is CSVEGQGVTDTQYF. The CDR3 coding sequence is TGCAGCGTTGAAGGTCAGGGGGTCACAGATACGCAGTATTTT.

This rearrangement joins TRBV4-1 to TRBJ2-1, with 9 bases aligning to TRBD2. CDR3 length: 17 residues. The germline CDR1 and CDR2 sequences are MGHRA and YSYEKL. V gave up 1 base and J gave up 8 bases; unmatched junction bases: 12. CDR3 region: CASSQGRGSGSGDEQFF. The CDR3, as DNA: TGCGCCAGCAGCCAAGGCCGGGGTAGCGGGAGTGGGGATGAGCAGTTCTTC.

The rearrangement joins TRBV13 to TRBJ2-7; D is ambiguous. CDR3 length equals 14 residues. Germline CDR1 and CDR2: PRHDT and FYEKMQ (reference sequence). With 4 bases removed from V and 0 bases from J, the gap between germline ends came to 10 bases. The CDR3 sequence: CASSSRAYSYEQYV. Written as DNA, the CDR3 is TGTGCCAGCAGCTCCCGGGCCTACTCCTACGAGCAGTACGTC.

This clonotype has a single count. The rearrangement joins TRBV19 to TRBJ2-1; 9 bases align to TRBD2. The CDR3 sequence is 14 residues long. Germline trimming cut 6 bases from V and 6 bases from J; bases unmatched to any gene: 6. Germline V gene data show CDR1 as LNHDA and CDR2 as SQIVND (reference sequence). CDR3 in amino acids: CASSYSGSINEQFF. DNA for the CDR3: TGTGCCAGTAGCTATAGCGGGAGTATCAATGAGCAGTTCTTC.

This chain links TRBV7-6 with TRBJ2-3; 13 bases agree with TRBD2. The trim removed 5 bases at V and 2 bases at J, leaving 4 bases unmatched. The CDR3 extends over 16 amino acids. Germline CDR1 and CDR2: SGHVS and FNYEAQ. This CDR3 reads CASSPGLAGPTDTQYF. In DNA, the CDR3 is TGTGCCAGCAGCCCGGGACTAGCGGGACCCACAGATACGCAGTATTTT.

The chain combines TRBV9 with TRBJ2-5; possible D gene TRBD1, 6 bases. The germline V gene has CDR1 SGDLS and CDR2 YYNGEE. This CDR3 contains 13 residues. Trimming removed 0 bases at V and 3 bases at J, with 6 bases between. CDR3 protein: CASSVDREETQYF. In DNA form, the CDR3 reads TGTGCCAGCAGCGTAGACAGGGAAGAGACCCAGTACTTC.

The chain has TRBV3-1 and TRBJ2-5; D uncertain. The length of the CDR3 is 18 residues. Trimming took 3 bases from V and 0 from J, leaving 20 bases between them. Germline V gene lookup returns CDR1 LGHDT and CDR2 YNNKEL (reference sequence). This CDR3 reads CASSHQHARSRYQETQYF. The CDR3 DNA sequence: TGTGCCAGCAGCCACCAACACGCAAGATCACGGTACCAAGAGACCCAGTACTTC.

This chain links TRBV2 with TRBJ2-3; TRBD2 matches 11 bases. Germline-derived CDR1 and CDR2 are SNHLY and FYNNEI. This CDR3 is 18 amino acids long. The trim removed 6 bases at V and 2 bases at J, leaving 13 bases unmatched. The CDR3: CASSPSHASGGPTDTQYF. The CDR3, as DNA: TGTGCCAGCAGCCCCAGCCACGCTAGCGGGGGGCCCACAGATACGCAGTATTTT.

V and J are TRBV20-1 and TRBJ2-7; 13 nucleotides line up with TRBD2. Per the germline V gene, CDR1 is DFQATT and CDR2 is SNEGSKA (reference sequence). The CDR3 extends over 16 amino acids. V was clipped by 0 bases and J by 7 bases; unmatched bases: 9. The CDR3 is CSARDPGLAGVEEQYF. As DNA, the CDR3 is TGCAGTGCTAGAGATCCCGGACTAGCGGGGGTAGAAGAGCAGTACTTC.

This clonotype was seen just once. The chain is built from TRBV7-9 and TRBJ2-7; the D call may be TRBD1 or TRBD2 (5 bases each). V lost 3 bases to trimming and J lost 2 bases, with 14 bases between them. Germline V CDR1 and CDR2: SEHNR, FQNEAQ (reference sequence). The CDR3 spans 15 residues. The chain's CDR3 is CASSFGPGTPYEQYF. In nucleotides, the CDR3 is TGTGCCAGCAGCTTTGGGCCAGGGACCCCCTACGAGCAGTACTTC.

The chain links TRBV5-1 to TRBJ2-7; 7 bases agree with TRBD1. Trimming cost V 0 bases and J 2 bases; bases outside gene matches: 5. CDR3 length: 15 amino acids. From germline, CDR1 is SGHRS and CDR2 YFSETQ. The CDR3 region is CASSLAGQIAYEQYF. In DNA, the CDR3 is TGCGCCAGCAGCTTGGCGGGACAGATAGCCTACGAGCAGTACTTC.

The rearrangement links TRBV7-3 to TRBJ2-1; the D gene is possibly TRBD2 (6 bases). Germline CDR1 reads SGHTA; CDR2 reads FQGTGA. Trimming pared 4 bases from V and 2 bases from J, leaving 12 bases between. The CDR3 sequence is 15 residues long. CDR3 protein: CASSYGWGAYNEQFF. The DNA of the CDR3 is TGTGCCAGCAGCTACGGCTGGGGGGCCTACAATGAGCAGTTCTTC. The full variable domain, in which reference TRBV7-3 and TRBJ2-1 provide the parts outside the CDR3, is GAGVSQTPSNKVTEKGKYVELRCDPISGHTALYWYRQSLGQGPEFLIYFQGTGAADDSGLPNDRFFAVRPEGSVSTLKIQRTERGDSAVYLCASSYGWGAYNEQFFGPGTRLTVL.

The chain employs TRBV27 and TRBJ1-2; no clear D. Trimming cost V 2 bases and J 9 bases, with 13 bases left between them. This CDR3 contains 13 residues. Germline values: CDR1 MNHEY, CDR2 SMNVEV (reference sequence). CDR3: CASSLTSSGSYTF. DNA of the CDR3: TGTGCCAGCAGTTTAACCTCCTCTGGGAGCTACACCTTC.

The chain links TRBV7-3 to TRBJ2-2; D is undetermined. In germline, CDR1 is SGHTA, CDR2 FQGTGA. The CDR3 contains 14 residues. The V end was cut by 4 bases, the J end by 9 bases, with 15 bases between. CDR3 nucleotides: TGTGCCAGCAGCTCCCACCCTCGGGCCCGGGAGCTGTTTTTT. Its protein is CASSSHPRARELFF.

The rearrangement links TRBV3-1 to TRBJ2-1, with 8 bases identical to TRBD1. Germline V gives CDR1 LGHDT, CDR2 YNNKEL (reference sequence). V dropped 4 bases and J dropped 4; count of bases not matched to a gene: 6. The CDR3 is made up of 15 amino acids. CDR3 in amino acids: CASSPRDRTYNEQFF. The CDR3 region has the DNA TGTGCCAGCAGCCCCCGGGACAGGACGTACAATGAGCAGTTCTTC.

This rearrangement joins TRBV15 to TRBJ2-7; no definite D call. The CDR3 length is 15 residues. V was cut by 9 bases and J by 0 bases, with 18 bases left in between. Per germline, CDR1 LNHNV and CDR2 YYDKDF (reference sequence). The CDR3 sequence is CATYVVGQSSYEQYV. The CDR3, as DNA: TGTGCCACATACGTCGTGGGCCAGAGCTCCTACGAGCAGTACGTC.

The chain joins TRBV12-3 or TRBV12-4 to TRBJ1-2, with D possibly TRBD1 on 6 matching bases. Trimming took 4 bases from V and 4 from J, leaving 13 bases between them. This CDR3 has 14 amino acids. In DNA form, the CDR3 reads TGTGCCAGCAGTTCCAACACAGGGATCTATGGCTACACCTTC. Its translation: CASSSNTGIYGYTF.

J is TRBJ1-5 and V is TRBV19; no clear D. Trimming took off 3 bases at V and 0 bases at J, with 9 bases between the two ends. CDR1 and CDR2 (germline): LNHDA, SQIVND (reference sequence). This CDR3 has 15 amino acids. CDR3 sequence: CASSMTIYSNQPQHF. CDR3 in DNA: TGTGCCAGTAGTATGACAATATATAGCAATCAGCCCCAGCATTTT.

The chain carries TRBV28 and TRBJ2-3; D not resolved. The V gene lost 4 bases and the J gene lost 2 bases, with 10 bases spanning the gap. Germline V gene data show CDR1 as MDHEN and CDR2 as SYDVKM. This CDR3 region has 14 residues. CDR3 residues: CASSSGYATDTQYF. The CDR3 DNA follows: TGTGCCAGCAGTTCTGGATATGCCACAGATACGCAGTATTTT.

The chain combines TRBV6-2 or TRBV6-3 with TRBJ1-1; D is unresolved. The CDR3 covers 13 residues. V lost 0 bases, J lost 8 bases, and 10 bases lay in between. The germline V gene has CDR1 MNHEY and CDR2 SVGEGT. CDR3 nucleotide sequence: TGTGCCAGCAGTTACTCTAGGGTACAAGAAGCTTTCTTT. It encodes CASSYSRVQEAFF.